This note documents a single TCR beta chain sequence. The antigen is undetermined. TCRdb re-called the 5' RACE reads; every CDR3 protein appears as one record, without DNA. The sample shows roughly 170,000 distinct CDR3 sequences, and around 7.2% sits with its ten largest clones. The data are from a study of monozygotic twins with inflammatory bowel disease. Study-wide points: Variability may have been added to patient repertoires by differing immunosuppressive treatments. Lower TCRbeta diversity (inverse Simpson) was seen in IBD patients than in healthy co-twins.

The CDR3 has 13 amino acids. Germline lookup yields CDR1 SNHLY and CDR2 FYNNEI. This TCR was sampled from a human donor with ulcerative colitis or Crohn's disease, or a healthy co-twin of an affected twin (not recorded which). The chain links TRBV2 to TRBJ2-1; the D call of TRBD1 rests on TCRdb alone, since no DNA is present to check it. Sequencing was performed on blood. The chain's CDR3 is CASGTGAYNEQFF.